These 22 T cell receptor beta chains came from one sample sequenced in a study of T cell repertoires in cytomegalovirus infection. TCRdb reanalysed the reads using MiXCR and keeps one entry per CDR3 protein. The table records about 130,000 distinct CDR3 sequences, 7.5% to 9% of them present only once. The specimen was PBMCs. These receptors all stem from a human donor in good health (CMV status not recorded). Some clones in this sample may be carry-over from other donors' samples.

This clonotype was found many times. The chain is built from TRBV19 and TRBJ1-5, with D possibly matching TRBD1 (6 bases). The V end lost 8 bases, the J end lost 6 bases, and 20 bases lay between the germline ends. This CDR3 comprises 15 residues. Germline-derived CDR1 and CDR2 are LNHDA and SQIVND (reference sequence). Written as DNA, the CDR3 is TGTGCCAGTGGCCCCACGACACAGGGTACTCAGCCCCAGCATTTT. It is translated as CASGPTTQGTQPQHF.

This clonotype was seen repeatedly, ten times or more. The rearrangement links TRBV7-2 to TRBJ1-1; TRBD1 matches at 9 bases. The germline gives CDR1 SGHTA, CDR2 FQGNSA. This CDR3 has 15 residues. J gave up 5 bases and V 5 bases, and 9 bases lay outside the gene matches. CDR3 protein: CASSAEQGARTEAFF. CDR3 in DNA: TGTGCCAGCAGCGCAGAACAGGGGGCGAGGACTGAAGCTTTCTTT.

This clonotype was picked up many times. The CDR3 bases are TGTGCCAGCAGCTTAGAAGGGGTTGGCTACACCTTC. Protein: CASSLEGVGYTF. This chain links TRBV11-2 with TRBJ1-2, with D tentatively TRBD1 (5 bases). V was pared by 0 bases and J by 7 bases, with 6 bases between. This CDR3 comprises 12 residues. Looked up from germline, CDR1 is SGHAT and CDR2 is FQNNGV.

This clonotype was seen ten or more times. The rearrangement links TRBV7-2 to TRBJ2-3; 14 nucleotides line up with TRBD2. This CDR3 contains 18 residues. Germline assignment: CDR1 SGHTA and CDR2 FQGNSA. Unmatched junction bases numbered 10, after V lost 5 bases and J lost 3 bases. The CDR3 region is CASSQRRLAGGTTDTQYF. The CDR3 nucleotides read TGTGCCAGCAGCCAGCGACGACTAGCGGGGGGGACGACAGATACGCAGTATTTT. Using reference TRBV7-2 and TRBJ2-3 for the parts outside the CDR3, the full variable domain is GAGVSQSPSNKVTEKGKDVELRCDPISGHTALYWYRQSLGQGLEFLIYFQGNSAPDKSGLPSDRFSAERTGGSVSTLTIQRTQQEDSAVYLCASSQRRLAGGTTDTQYFGPGTRLTVL.

In its sample, this clonotype was seen many times. The chain has TRBV7-9 and TRBJ2-3; the D gene could be TRBD1 or TRBD2 (6 bases each). Between the trimmed V and J ends, which lost 1 base and 5 bases, there was a span of 16 bases. Looked up from germline, CDR1 is SEHNR and CDR2 is FQNEAQ (reference sequence). This CDR3 contains 16 residues. CDR3 nucleotides: TGTGCCAGCAGCTTAGGAAAGTTTCGGGGGCTAGATACGCAGTATTTT. This sequence encodes CASSLGKFRGLDTQYF.

At least ten counts were recorded for this clonotype. The chain combines TRBV7-9 with TRBJ1-3; D might be TRBD1 (6 bases). V lost 7 bases to trimming and J lost 4 bases, with 14 bases between them. Germline CDR1 is SEHNR and CDR2 is FQNEAQ (reference sequence). The CDR3 extends over 14 amino acids. The CDR3 DNA reads as TGTGCCAGCAACAACAGGGCCCGCGGAAACACCATATATTTT. Amino acid sequence: CASNNRARGNTIYF.

This clonotype showed up many times. The V gene is TRBV2, the J gene TRBJ2-7; 8 positions match TRBD1. V dropped 5 bases and J dropped 2; count of bases not matched to a gene: 8. CDR3 length: 15 residues. In germline, CDR1 is SNHLY, CDR2 FYNNEI. The CDR3 here is CASSKPGQATYEQYF. Here the CDR3 DNA reads TGTGCCAGCAGTAAACCGGGACAGGCCACCTACGAGCAGTACTTC. The full variable domain, with the rest looked up from reference TRBV2 and TRBJ2-7, is EPEVTQTPSHQVTQMGQEVILRCVPISNHLYFYWYRQILGQKVEFLVSFYNNEISEKSEIFDDQFSVERPDGSNFTLKIRSTKLEDSAMYFCASSKPGQATYEQYFGPGTRLTVT.

This clonotype has only a few counts. The V and J genes are TRBV5-1 and TRBJ2-1, with TRBD1 matching over 7 bases. This CDR3 has 14 residues. Unmatched junction bases numbered 9, after V lost 4 bases and J lost 8 bases. Germline CDR1 and CDR2: SGHRS and YFSETQ. Here the CDR3 reads CASSRGQTGDEQFF. The CDR3 DNA reads TGCGCCAGCAGCCGGGGACAGACGGGCGATGAGCAGTTCTTC.

The chain recombines TRBV29-1 with TRBJ2-2, with a weak D call TRBD2 (6 bases). Germline CDR1 and CDR2: SQVTM and ANQGSEA. The CDR3 covers 14 residues. V was clipped by 5 bases and J by 1 base, with 11 bases between them. CDR3 in amino acids: CSVPGTVNTGELFF. The CDR3 region has the DNA TGCAGCGTTCCCGGGACTGTGAACACCGGGGAGCTGTTTTTT.

This clonotype was counted many times. This chain uses TRBV3-1 with TRBJ2-6; D gene unclear. V dropped 1 base and J dropped 1 base, with 11 bases sitting between them. The CDR3 covers 17 residues. CDR1 is LGHDT and CDR2 is YNNKEL in the germline V gene (reference sequence). DNA for the CDR3: TGTGCCAGCAGCCAAGTGTCAGGTTTGTCTGGGGCCAACGTCCTGACTTTC. Its translation is CASSQVSGLSGANVLTF.

The sample holds many counts of this clonotype. The chain carries TRBV14 and TRBJ2-1; D unclear. Germline V gene data show CDR1 as SGHDN and CDR2 as FVKESK. This CDR3 has 15 residues. Trimming left V 0 bases short and J 5 bases short, with 11 bases between. CDR3 region: CASSQDFGVHNEQFF. DNA of the CDR3: TGTGCCAGCAGCCAAGATTTCGGCGTCCACAATGAGCAGTTCTTC.

This clonotype was found a few times. This chain connects TRBV5-3 to TRBJ2-2; D is unresolved. TRBV5-3 is an ORF, and what it does is uncertain. The CDR3 is made up of 18 amino acids. V was cut by 8 bases and J by 4 bases, with 27 bases left in between. The CDR3 loop is CASSVGPTGASITGELFF. The CDR3 region has the DNA TGTGCCAGCAGCGTCGGACCGACCGGAGCGAGTATCACCGGGGAGCTGTTTTTT.

This clonotype was observed many times. The rearrangement uses TRBV7-2 and TRBJ2-1; the match to TRBD2 covers 9 bases. Germline trimming cut 5 bases from V and 0 bases from J; bases unmatched to any gene: 5. There are 16 residues in the CDR3. Germline V lookup: CDR1 SGHTA, CDR2 FQGNSA. The CDR3 reads CASSLVSGGSYNEQFF. CDR3 nucleotide sequence: TGTGCCAGCAGCCTCGTTAGCGGGGGCTCCTACAATGAGCAGTTCTTC.

This clonotype was counted many times. The V call is TRBV6-4, the J call TRBJ2-1; D is ambiguous. From germline, CDR1 is MRHNA and CDR2 SNTAGT. The V end lost 4 bases, the J end lost 7 bases, and 11 bases lay between the germline ends. The CDR3 spans 13 residues. CDR3 loop: CASSVRPENEQFF. CDR3 sequence (DNA): TGTGCCAGCAGTGTCCGACCCGAAAATGAGCAGTTCTTC.

At least ten counts were recorded for this clonotype. The V call is TRBV27, the J call TRBJ2-7, with 8 bases lining up with TRBD1. Germline V lookup: CDR1 MNHEY, CDR2 SMNVEV (reference sequence). The CDR3 is made up of 15 amino acids. Trimming at V came to 6 bases and at J to 2 bases, leaving 9 bases not matched to a gene. The CDR3 DNA reads as TGTGCCAGCAGACCTAAAGGGACAGGTACCTACGAGCAGTACTTC. It is translated as CASRPKGTGTYEQYF.

V is TRBV7-9 and J is TRBJ1-2, with TRBD1 as a possible D gene (6 bases). The CDR3 runs 13 residues. In germline, CDR1 is SEHNR, CDR2 FQNEAQ (reference sequence). V lost 5 bases and J 6 bases, leaving 13 bases between the germline ends. The CDR3 DNA is TGTGCCAGCAGCCGGGACATTCACGATGGCTACACCTTC. This gives the protein CASSRDIHDGYTF.

In its sample, this clonotype was seen many times. V is TRBV7-8 and J is TRBJ1-2, with 7 bases matching TRBD1. Germline V gene data show CDR1 as SGHVS and CDR2 as FQNEAQ. CDR3 size: 15 residues. With V trimmed by 2 bases and J by 4 bases, 7 bases remained unmatched. CDR3 sequence reads: CASSLRTGDLYGYTF. CDR3 nucleotide sequence: TGTGCCAGCAGCTTAAGGACAGGAGACCTCTATGGCTACACCTTC. Based on the CDR3 plus reference TRBV7-8 and TRBJ1-2, the full variable domain is GAGVSQSPRYKVAKRGQDVALRCDPISGHVSLFWYQQALGQGPEFLTYFQNEAQLDKSGLPSDRFFAERPEGSVSTLKIQRTQQEDSAVYLCASSLRTGDLYGYTFGSGTRLTVV.

This clonotype has ten or more counts. This rearrangement joins TRBV7-2 to TRBJ2-1, with a weak D call TRBD1 (5 bases). V was cut by 1 base and J by 12 bases, with 25 bases left in between. The CDR3 extends over 17 amino acids. The V gene's germline CDR1 is SGHTA and CDR2 FQGNSA. The CDR3 is CASSLEGVALSGSGQFF. The CDR3 DNA follows: TGTGCCAGCAGCTTAGAAGGGGTGGCTTTATCGGGTTCTGGGCAGTTCTTC.

This clonotype was detected many times. The chain combines TRBV14 with TRBJ1-1; D might be TRBD1 (5 bases). Germline-derived CDR1 and CDR2 are SGHDN and FVKESK. The CDR3 is 15 amino acids. Trimming took off 3 bases at V and 0 bases at J, with 11 bases between the two ends. The CDR3 DNA sequence: TGTGCCAGCAGCCAGAGGCAAGGGGTGAACACTGAAGCTTTCTTT. Translated: CASSQRQGVNTEAFF.

In this sample, this clonotype turned up many times. The V and J genes are TRBV6-1 and TRBJ2-3; 8 nucleotides line up with TRBD2. This CDR3 is built from 15 residues. V lost 6 bases, J lost 7 bases, and 12 bases stayed unmatched. Germline V gene lookup returns CDR1 MNHNS and CDR2 SASEGT. As DNA, the CDR3 is TGTGCCAGCAGCTCCGGGACTAGACTCTCTTATACGCAGTATTTT. Protein sequence: CASSSGTRLSYTQYF.

The chain uses TRBV3-1 and TRBJ1-2; TRBD1 might be the D (5 bases). Germline V gene lookup returns CDR1 LGHDT and CDR2 YNNKEL (reference sequence). Trimming took 3 bases from V and 8 from J, leaving 19 bases between them. The CDR3 runs 15 residues. The CDR3 region is CASSQTPGASGGYTF. In DNA form, the CDR3 reads TGTGCCAGCAGCCAGACCCCCGGGGCCTCGGGGGGCTACACCTTC.

This clonotype was seen ten or more times. The rearrangement joins TRBV28 to TRBJ1-2; possible D gene TRBD1, 6 bases. Germline values: CDR1 MDHEN, CDR2 SYDVKM. The CDR3 totals 14 residues. Trimming shortened V by 6 bases and J by 0 bases, and 11 bases separated the two germline ends. The CDR3 loop is CASRGAPTNYGYTF. For the CDR3, the DNA is TGTGCCAGCAGGGGGGCACCAACTAACTATGGCTACACCTTC.